The clone carrying this TCR beta chain was seen at least ten times. The antigen is undetermined. Researchers made TCR beta libraries by using iRepertoire HTBI primers and running Arm-PCR on CDR3 regions. TCRdb analysed the multiplex PCR reads with MiXCR anew, one entry per CDR3 protein. The sample has under 450,000 distinct CDR3 sequences, approximately 25% seen once; the top ten hold about 29%. The entry originates in a study of regulatory T cells in long-lasting Graves disease. The time point here: persistent/refractory GD, antithyroid drugs over 5 years with positive TRAb. The TCR library was made from RNA extracted from PBMCs. It was American Thyroid Association guidelines that determined Graves' disease diagnosis. Study-level points and caveats: Relative to newly diagnosed Graves' patients, persistent ones had lower TCR diversity.

This receptor was identified in a woman aged 40 to 50 with Graves disease. The sequencing here drew on peripheral blood mononuclear cells (PBMCs), taken when the disease was refractory, from a patient treated with antithyroid drugs.

This CDR3 is CASSPQPARSYNQPQHF. The DNA of the CDR3 is TGTGCCAGCAGCCCTCAGCCGGCAAGGTCCTACAATCAGCCCCAGCATTTT. The chain has TRBV7-2 and TRBJ1-5; no firm D call. Germline V lookup: CDR1 SGHTA, CDR2 FQGNSA. This CDR3 is 17 amino acids long. Deletions cut 5 bases from V and 3 bases from J, with 20 bases between.